Following are 25 T cell receptor beta chains from one sample sequenced in a study of CD8 T cells in Susac syndrome. RNA in amounts of roughly 0.45 to 1 ug was reverse transcribed with random hexamers. TCRdb redid the calling of the immunoSEQ multiplex PCR reads with MiXCR, one entry per CDR3 protein. The sample comprises around 80,000 distinct CDR3 sequences, 94% of which are singletons, and around 0.25% rests with the top ten. Input material: CD8+ T cells from PBMCs. Source of these receptors: a human donor in good health.

This chain joins TRBV7-9 and TRBJ2-1, with D unclear. Germline assignment: CDR1 SEHNR and CDR2 FQNEAQ (reference sequence). This CDR3 comprises 13 residues. V lost 6 bases to trimming and J lost 10 bases, with 16 bases between them. This chain's CDR3 is CASRQASFEEQFF. The DNA of the CDR3 is TGTGCCAGCAGGCAGGCCTCGTTCGAGGAGCAGTTCTTC.

The chain joins TRBV19 to TRBJ1-5; possibly TRBD1 for D (5 bases). CDR1 LNHDA and CDR2 SQIVND come from the germline V gene (reference sequence). V lost 9 bases and J lost 3, with 18 bases in between. The CDR3 runs 15 residues. As DNA, the CDR3 is TGTGCCAGCCGGCCGGACACGGGATACAATCAGCCCCAGCATTTT. It yields the protein CASRPDTGYNQPQHF.

Here the CDR3 DNA reads TGCGCCAGCAGCTTGGGCAGGGGAAGAGTAGATGGCTACACCTTC. Encoded protein: CASSLGRGRVDGYTF. This chain joins TRBV5-1 and TRBJ1-2, with D possibly TRBD1 on 6 matching bases. This CDR3 comprises 15 residues. Trimming pared 0 bases from V and 6 bases from J, leaving 15 bases between. Germline assignment: CDR1 SGHRS and CDR2 YFSETQ.

This clonotype showed up just once. J is TRBJ1-2 and V is TRBV12-5; 12 bases match TRBD1. V was pared by 5 bases and J by 4 bases, with 5 bases of the junction left unmatched. CDR1 is LGHNT and CDR2 is FRNRAP in the germline V gene. The CDR3 covers 15 residues. DNA of the CDR3: TGTGCTAGTGGTATCGGGACAGGGGGCATCTATGGCTACACCTTC. Translation: CASGIGTGGIYGYTF.

The chain is built from TRBV19 and TRBJ1-1; D call uncertain. This CDR3 region has 13 residues. The germline V and J ends were trimmed by 7 bases and 8 bases, with 17 bases remaining between them. The V gene's germline CDR1 is LNHDA and CDR2 SQIVND (reference sequence). The CDR3 reads CASNDWAGKEAFF. CDR3 in DNA: TGTGCCAGTAACGATTGGGCAGGAAAGGAAGCTTTCTTT.

This CDR3 is CASIMIGAFF. The CDR3 DNA sequence: TGCGCCAGCATTATGATAGGAGCTTTCTTT. The genes are TRBV23-1 and TRBJ1-1; unclear D gene. TRBV23-1 is identified as an open reading frame with a role that is uncertain. The germline V and J ends were trimmed by 7 bases and 10 bases, with 10 bases remaining between them. CDR3 length equals 10 residues.

The genes are TRBV3-1 and TRBJ1-4; the D is unclear. Germline CDR1 and CDR2: LGHDT and YNNKEL (reference sequence). V was clipped by 0 bases and J by 5 bases, with 10 bases between them. CDR3 size: 15 residues. The DNA for the CDR3 is TGTGCCAGCAGCCAAGAATGGGCGAAGAATGAAAAACTGTTTTTT. Its translation is CASSQEWAKNEKLFF.

The chain carries TRBV4-1 and TRBJ2-2, with D tentatively TRBD1 (5 bases). The V end lost 4 bases, the J end lost 6 bases, and 12 bases lay between the germline ends. There are 14 residues in the CDR3. Germline values: CDR1 MGHRA, CDR2 YSYEKL. The CDR3 is CASSPMQGSGELFF. The DNA for the CDR3 is TGCGCCAGCAGCCCGATGCAGGGTTCCGGGGAGCTGTTTTTT.

V usage is TRBV20-1 and J usage is TRBJ2-7, with D possibly being TRBD1 (5 bases). The germline CDR1 and CDR2 sequences are DFQATT and SNEGSKA (reference sequence). Trimming took off 5 bases at V and 2 bases at J, with 25 bases between the two ends. The CDR3 totals 17 residues. CDR3 in amino acids: CSAPFEPTERGTYEQYF. CDR3 sequence (DNA): TGCAGTGCTCCTTTTGAACCGACAGAACGAGGAACCTACGAGCAGTACTTC.

V is TRBV10-2 and J is TRBJ2-4; maybe TRBD1 (6 bases). The V end was cut by 6 bases, the J end by 2 bases, with 14 bases between. CDR1 is WSHSY and CDR2 is SAAADI in the germline V gene. The CDR3 is 15 amino acids. CDR3 in amino acids: CASRAETGPKNIQYF. The CDR3 DNA follows: TGCGCCAGCAGGGCGGAGACAGGTCCCAAAAACATTCAGTACTTC.

CDR3 in DNA: TGTGCCAGCAGCCGGATAGGGACTAGACAAGGGCACAATGAGCAGTTCTTC. Translation: CASSRIGTRQGHNEQFF. The chain links TRBV7-8 to TRBJ2-1, with TRBD2 matching over 8 bases. The CDR3 length is 17 residues. Germline V gene lookup returns CDR1 SGHVS and CDR2 FQNEAQ. V dropped 5 bases and J dropped 5; count of bases not matched to a gene: 14.

The chain joins TRBV20-1 to TRBJ2-2; D unclear. The CDR3 is made up of 13 amino acids. Germline CDR1 DFQATT, CDR2 SNEGSKA (reference sequence). The V end was cut by 5 bases, the J end by 0 bases, with 7 bases between. The CDR3 is CSAPTPNTGELFF. The CDR3 coding sequence is TGCAGTGCTCCTACTCCGAACACCGGGGAGCTGTTTTTT.

The chain carries TRBV20-1 and TRBJ2-1; D is unresolved. The CDR3 contains 12 residues. The germline gives CDR1 DFQATT, CDR2 SNEGSKA (reference sequence). Trimming pared 0 bases from V and 5 bases from J, leaving 5 bases between. CDR3 nucleotide sequence: TGCAGTGCTAGAGAAAAACACAATGAGCAGTTCTTC. Its translation is CSAREKHNEQFF.

This chain joins TRBV5-1 and TRBJ2-7; D is possibly TRBD1 (6 bases). V dropped 0 bases and J dropped 2 bases, with 12 bases sitting between them. Germline loops: CDR1 SGHRS, CDR2 YFSETQ. The CDR3 has 15 residues. As DNA, the CDR3 is TGCGCCAGCAGCTTGGACTTCGGGGACACCTACGAGCAGTACGTC. It encodes CASSLDFGDTYEQYV.

The V call is TRBV29-1, the J call TRBJ2-7, with 12 bases that match TRBD1. The trim removed 1 base at V and 6 bases at J, leaving 1 base unmatched. Germline CDR1 and CDR2: SQVTM and ANQGSEA. The CDR3 is 13 residues long. The CDR3 nucleotides read TGCAGCGTTGAAGGGGACAGGGGGCCCGAGCAGTACTTC. This gives the protein CSVEGDRGPEQYF.

The V gene is TRBV7-9, the J gene TRBJ2-3; 11 nucleotides agree with TRBD2. The germline V gene has CDR1 SEHNR and CDR2 FQNEAQ (reference sequence). The CDR3 sequence is 18 residues long. The V gene end was trimmed by 1 base and the J gene end by 2 bases; junction bases not matched to a gene: 8. The CDR3 reads CASSLDFGTSGFTDTQYF. Written as DNA, the CDR3 is TGTGCCAGCAGCTTAGATTTTGGGACTAGCGGTTTCACAGATACGCAGTATTTT.

The chain combines TRBV15 with TRBJ2-7; 7 positions agree with TRBD1. Germline-derived CDR1 and CDR2 are LNHNV and YYDKDF (reference sequence). The CDR3 runs 16 residues. J gave up 4 bases and V 0 bases, and 9 bases lay outside the gene matches. The chain's CDR3 is CATSRDPWDSRYEQYF. The CDR3 region has the DNA TGTGCCACCAGCAGAGACCCCTGGGACAGTCGGTACGAGCAGTACTTC.

This chain links TRBV24-1 with TRBJ2-6; TRBD1 aligns across 9 bases. The CDR3 loop spans 18 amino acids. With 4 bases clipped from V and 2 bases from J, the junction kept 8 bases outside the gene matches. Germline V lookup: CDR1 KGHDR, CDR2 SFDVKD. CDR3 residues: CATSDPGTGRTGANVLTF. The CDR3 DNA follows: TGTGCCACCAGTGACCCCGGGACAGGGAGGACTGGGGCCAACGTCCTGACTTTC.

This sequence joins TRBV24-1 and TRBJ2-6, with 9 bases aligning to TRBD1. Unmatched junction bases numbered 6, after V lost 2 bases and J lost 8 bases. In germline, CDR1 is KGHDR, CDR2 SFDVKD. This CDR3 region has 16 residues. The DNA for the CDR3 is TGTGCCACCAGTGATTCCGGACAGGGGAATTCCAACGTCCTGACTTTC. It specifies CATSDSGQGNSNVLTF.

The chain combines TRBV12-3 or TRBV12-4 with TRBJ1-1; TRBD1 agrees at 7 bases. This CDR3 has 13 amino acids. The V gene end was trimmed by 6 bases and the J gene end by 11 bases; junction bases not matched to a gene: 12. This chain's CDR3 is CASSQGEPGWAFF. In DNA form, the CDR3 reads TGTGCCAGCAGCCAGGGGGAGCCCGGTTGGGCTTTCTTT.

The J gene is TRBJ2-7, the V gene TRBV5-1; D is unclear. V was pared by 0 bases and J by 1 base, with 14 bases between. The CDR3 has 16 residues. From germline, CDR1 is SGHRS and CDR2 YFSETQ. The CDR3 region has the DNA TGCGCCAGCAGCTTGGACGTATTAACCGGGTCCTACGAGCAGTACTTC. Translated, it gives CASSLDVLTGSYEQYF.

The rearrangement uses TRBV14 and TRBJ2-1; TRBD2 agrees at 11 bases. CDR3 length: 15 amino acids. Germline CDR1 reads SGHDN; CDR2 reads FVKESK. The ends lost 5 bases at V and 4 bases at J; junction bases unmatched: 4. CDR3: CASSVLAGGYNEQFF. The CDR3 nucleotides are TGTGCCAGCAGCGTTCTAGCGGGAGGTTACAATGAGCAGTTCTTC.

V usage is TRBV6-1 and J usage is TRBJ2-7; D is unresolved. Germline V gene sequence: CDR1 MNHNS, CDR2 SASEGT. The length of the CDR3 is 13 residues. V was trimmed by 5 bases and J by 3 bases, leaving 11 bases between them. The CDR3 region has the DNA TGTGCCAGCAGTATTGACCCTCGCTACGAGCAGTACGTC. Protein: CASSIDPRYEQYV.

The chain employs TRBV20-1 and TRBJ2-3; 9 bases are shared with TRBD2. V shed 0 bases and J 7 bases; nucleotides not matched to a gene: 14. CDR3 length: 17 residues. Per the germline V gene, CDR1 is DFQATT and CDR2 is SNEGSKA (reference sequence). The chain's CDR3 is CSARDPNGLATMYTQYF. CDR3 bases: TGCAGTGCTAGAGATCCTAACGGACTAGCGACCATGTATACGCAGTATTTT.

This sequence joins TRBV7-3 and TRBJ2-3; D not resolved. CDR3 length equals 14 residues. Germline CDR1 is SGHTA and CDR2 is FQGTGA. V was clipped by 3 bases and J by 2 bases, with 9 bases between them. The CDR3 protein is CASSFLGLTDTQYF. The CDR3 DNA reads as TGTGCCAGCAGCTTTCTCGGGCTCACAGATACGCAGTATTTT.